This paragraph covers one T cell receptor (beta chain) sequence. The record originates from a study of control samples from healthy donors and cancer patients. Data came from immunoSEQ multiplex PCR; TCRdb stores just in-frame clones and leaves some out. The table records fewer than 200,000 clones, nearly 90% of them present only once. The CDR3 runs to 13 residues. V lost 1 base and J lost 6, with 9 bases in between. From germline, CDR1 is KGHDR and CDR2 SFDVKD. The origin of this receptor is a woman aged 45-60 years in good health. The rearrangement uses TRBV24-1 and TRBJ2-7; D might be TRBD1 or TRBD2, each matching 5 bases. What was sequenced was blood. CDR3 loop: CATSDFRGTEQYF. In DNA form, the CDR3 reads TGTGCCACCAGTGATTTTCGAGGGACCGAGCAGTACTTC.